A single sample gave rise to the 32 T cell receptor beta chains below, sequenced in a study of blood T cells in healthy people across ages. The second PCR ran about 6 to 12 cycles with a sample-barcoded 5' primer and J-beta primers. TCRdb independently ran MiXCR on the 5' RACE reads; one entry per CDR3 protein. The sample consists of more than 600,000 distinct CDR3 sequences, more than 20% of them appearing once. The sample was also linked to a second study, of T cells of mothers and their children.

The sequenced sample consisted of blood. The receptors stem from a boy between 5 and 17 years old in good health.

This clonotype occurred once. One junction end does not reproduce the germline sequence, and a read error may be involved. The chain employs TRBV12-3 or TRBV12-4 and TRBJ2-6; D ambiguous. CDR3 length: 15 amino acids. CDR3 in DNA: TGTACCAGCAGTTCCCATGGCTCTGGGGCCAACGTCCTGACTTTC. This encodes CTSSSHGSGANVLTF.

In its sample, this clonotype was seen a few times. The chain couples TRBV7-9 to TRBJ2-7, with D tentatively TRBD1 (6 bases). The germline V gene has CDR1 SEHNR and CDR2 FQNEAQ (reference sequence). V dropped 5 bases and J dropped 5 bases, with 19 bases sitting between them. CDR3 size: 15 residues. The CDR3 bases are TGTGCCAGCAGCCTGGTGATGCAGGGGTTGGACGAGCAGTACTTC. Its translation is CASSLVMQGLDEQYF.

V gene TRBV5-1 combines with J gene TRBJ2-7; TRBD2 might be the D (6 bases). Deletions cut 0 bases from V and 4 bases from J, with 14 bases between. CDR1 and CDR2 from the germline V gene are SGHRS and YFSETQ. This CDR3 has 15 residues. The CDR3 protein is CASSLAGGNGYEQYF. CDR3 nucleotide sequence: TGCGCCAGCAGCTTGGCCGGGGGTAACGGTTACGAGCAGTACTTC.

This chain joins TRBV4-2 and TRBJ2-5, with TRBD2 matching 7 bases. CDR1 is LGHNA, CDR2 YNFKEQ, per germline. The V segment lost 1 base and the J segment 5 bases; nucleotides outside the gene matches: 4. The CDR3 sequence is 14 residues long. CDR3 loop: CASSQAEGGETQYF. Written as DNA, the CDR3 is TGTGCCAGCAGCCAAGCCGAGGGAGGGGAGACCCAGTACTTC.

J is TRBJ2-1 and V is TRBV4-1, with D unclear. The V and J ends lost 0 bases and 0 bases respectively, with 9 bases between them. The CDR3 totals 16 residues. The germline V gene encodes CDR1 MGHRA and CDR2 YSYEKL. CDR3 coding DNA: TGCGCCAGCAGCCAAGATAAAACCAGCTCCTACAATGAGCAGTTCTTC. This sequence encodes CASSQDKTSSYNEQFF.

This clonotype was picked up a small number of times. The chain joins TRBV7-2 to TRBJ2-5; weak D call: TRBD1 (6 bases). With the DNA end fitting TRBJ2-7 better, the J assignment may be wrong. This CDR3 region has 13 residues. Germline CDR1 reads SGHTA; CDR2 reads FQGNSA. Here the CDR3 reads CASRRTASYEQYF. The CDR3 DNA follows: TGTGCCAGCAGAAGGACAGCGTCCTACGAGCAGTACTTC.

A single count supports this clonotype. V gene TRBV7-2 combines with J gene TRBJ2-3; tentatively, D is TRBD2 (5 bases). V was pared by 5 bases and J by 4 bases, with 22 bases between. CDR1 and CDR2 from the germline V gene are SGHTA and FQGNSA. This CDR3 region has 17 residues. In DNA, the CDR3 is TGTGCCAGCAGCCGACCTACTGCCTGGGAGTTGGCAGATACGCAGTATTTT. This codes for CASSRPTAWELADTQYF.

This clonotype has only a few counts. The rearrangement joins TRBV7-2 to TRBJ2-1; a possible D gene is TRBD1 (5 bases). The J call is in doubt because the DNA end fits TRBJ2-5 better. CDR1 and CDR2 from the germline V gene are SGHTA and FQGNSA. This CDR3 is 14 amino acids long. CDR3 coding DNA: TGTGCCAGCAGCTGGGGCCGGTGGCAAGAGACCCAGTACTTC. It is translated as CASSWGRWQETQYF.

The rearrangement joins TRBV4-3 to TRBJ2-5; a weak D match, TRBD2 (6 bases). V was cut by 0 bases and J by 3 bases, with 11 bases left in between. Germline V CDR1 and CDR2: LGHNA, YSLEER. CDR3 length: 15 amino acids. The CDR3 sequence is CASSQDWRGEETQYF. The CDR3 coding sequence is TGCGCCAGCAGCCAAGATTGGCGGGGAGAAGAGACCCAGTACTTC.

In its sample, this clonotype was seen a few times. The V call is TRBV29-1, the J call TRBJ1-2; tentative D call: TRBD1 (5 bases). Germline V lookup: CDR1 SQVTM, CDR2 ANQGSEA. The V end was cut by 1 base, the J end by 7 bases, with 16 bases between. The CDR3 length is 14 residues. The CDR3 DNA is TGCAGCGTTGAAGGACGGTCAGGGATTGGTGGCTACACCTTC. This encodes CSVEGRSGIGGYTF.

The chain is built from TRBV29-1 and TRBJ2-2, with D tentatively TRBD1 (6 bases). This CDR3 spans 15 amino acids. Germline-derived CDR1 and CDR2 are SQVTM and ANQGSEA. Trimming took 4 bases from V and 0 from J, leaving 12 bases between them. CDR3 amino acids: CSVGGGGSNTGELFF. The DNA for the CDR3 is TGCAGCGTTGGAGGGGGTGGCTCGAACACCGGGGAGCTGTTTTTT.

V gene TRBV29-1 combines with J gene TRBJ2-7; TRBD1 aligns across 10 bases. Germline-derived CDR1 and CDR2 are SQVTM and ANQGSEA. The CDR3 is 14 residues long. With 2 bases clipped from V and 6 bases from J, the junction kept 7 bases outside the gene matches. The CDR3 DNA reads TGCAGCGTTGAACCGGGACAGGGGATTCGCGAGCAGTACTTC. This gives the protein CSVEPGQGIREQYF.

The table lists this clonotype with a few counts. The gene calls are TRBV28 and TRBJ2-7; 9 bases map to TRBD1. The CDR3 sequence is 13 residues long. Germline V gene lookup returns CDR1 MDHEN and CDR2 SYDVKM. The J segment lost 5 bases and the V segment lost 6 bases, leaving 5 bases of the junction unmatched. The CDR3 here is CASSWDRDHEQYF. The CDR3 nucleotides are TGTGCCAGCAGCTGGGACAGGGACCACGAGCAGTACTTC. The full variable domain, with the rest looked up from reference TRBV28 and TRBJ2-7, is DVKVTQSSRYLVKRTGEKVFLECVQDMDHENMFWYRQDPGLGLRLIYFSYDVKMKEKGDIPEGYSVSREKKERFSLILESASTNQTSMYLCASSWDRDHEQYFGPGTRLTVT.

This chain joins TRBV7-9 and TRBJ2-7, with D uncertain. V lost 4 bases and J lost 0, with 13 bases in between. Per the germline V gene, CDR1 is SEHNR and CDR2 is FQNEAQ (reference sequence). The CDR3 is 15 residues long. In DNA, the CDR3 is TGTGCCAGCAGCTCCTCAAAGGCCGCCTCCTACGAGCAGTACTTC. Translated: CASSSSKAASYEQYF.

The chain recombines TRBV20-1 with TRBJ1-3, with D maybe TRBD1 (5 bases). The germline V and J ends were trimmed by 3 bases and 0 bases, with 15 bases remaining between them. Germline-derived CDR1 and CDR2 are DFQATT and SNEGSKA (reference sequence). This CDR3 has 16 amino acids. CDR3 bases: TGCAGTGCTAGGGGAGAGACAGCAGACTCTGGAAACACCATATATTTT. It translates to CSARGETADSGNTIYF.

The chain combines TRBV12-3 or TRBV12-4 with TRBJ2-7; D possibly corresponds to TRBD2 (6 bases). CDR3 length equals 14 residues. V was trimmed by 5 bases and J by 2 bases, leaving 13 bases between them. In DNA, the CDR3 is TGTGCCAGCAGTGATGGGGGGTCGGCCTACGAGCAGTACTTC. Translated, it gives CASSDGGSAYEQYF.

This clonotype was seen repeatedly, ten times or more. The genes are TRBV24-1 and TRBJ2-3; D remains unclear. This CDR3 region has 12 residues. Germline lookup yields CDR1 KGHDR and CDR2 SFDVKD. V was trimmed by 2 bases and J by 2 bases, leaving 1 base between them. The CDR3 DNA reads TGTGCCACCAGTGATTACACAGATACGCAGTATTTT. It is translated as CATSDYTDTQYF.

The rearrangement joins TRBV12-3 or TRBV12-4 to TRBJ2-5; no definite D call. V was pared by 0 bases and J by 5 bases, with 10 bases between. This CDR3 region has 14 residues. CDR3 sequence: CASSLALGLETQYF. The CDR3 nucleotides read TGTGCCAGCAGTTTAGCCTTAGGGCTCGAGACCCAGTACTTC.

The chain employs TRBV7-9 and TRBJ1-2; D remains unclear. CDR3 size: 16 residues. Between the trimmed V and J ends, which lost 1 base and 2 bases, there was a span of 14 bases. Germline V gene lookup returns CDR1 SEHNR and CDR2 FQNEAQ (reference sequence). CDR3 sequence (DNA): TGTGCCAGCAGCTTAGAAGTTCCAGTCGTCAACTATGGCTACACCTTC. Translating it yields CASSLEVPVVNYGYTF. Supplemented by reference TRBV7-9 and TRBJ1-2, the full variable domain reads DTGVSQNPRHKITKRGQNVTFRCDPISEHNRLYWYRQTLGQGPEFLTYFQNEAQLEKSRLLSDRFSAERPKGSFSTLEIQRTEQGDSAMYLCASSLEVPVVNYGYTFGSGTRLTVV.

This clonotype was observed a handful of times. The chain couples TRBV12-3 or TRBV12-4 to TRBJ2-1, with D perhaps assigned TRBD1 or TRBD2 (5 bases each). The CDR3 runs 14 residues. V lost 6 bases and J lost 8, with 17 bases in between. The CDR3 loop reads CASRRLGVGDEQFF. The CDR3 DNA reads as TGTGCCAGCAGGCGACTGGGGGTTGGGGATGAGCAGTTCTTC.

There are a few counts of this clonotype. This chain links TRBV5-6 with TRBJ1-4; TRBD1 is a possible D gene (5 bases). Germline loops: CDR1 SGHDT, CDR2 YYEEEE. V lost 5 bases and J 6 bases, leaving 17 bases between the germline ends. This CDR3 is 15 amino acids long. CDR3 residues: CASRPGRTMDEKLFF. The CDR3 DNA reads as TGTGCCAGCAGGCCCGGACGGACAATGGATGAAAAACTGTTTTTT.

CDR3 in amino acids: CAPQGGLLDTQYF. The CDR3 DNA reads as TGTGCCCCGCAGGGTGGTCTCCTGGATACGCAGTATTTT. V gene TRBV7-9 combines with J gene TRBJ2-3; D might be TRBD1 (5 bases). The length of the CDR3 is 13 residues. V was trimmed by 11 bases and J by 6 bases, leaving 18 bases between them. The germline gives CDR1 SEHNR, CDR2 FQNEAQ (reference sequence). Supplemented by reference TRBV7-9 and TRBJ2-3, the full variable domain reads DTGVSQNPRHKITKRGQNVTFRCDPISEHNRLYWYRQTLGQGPEFLTYFQNEAQLEKSRLLSDRFSAERPKGSFSTLEIQRTEQGDSAMYLCAPQGGLLDTQYFGPGTRLTVL.

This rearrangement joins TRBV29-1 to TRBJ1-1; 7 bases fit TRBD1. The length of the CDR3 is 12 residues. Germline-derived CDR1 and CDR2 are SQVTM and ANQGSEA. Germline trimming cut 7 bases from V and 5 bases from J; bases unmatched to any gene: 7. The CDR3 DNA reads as TGCAGCGCCGACAGGGAGGGGACTGAAGCTTTCTTT. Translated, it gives CSADREGTEAFF.

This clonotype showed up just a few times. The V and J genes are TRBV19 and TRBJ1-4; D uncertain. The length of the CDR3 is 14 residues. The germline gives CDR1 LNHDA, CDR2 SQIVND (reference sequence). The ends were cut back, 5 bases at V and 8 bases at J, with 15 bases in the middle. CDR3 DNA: TGTGCCAGTAGTGCGGCAAATTTGGGGGAAAAACTGTTTTTT. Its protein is CASSAANLGEKLFF.

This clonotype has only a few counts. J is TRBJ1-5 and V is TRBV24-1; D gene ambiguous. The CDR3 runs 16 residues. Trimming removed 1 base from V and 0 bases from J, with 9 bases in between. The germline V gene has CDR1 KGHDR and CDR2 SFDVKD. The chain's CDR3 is CATSDFRDDSNQPQHF. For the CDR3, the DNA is TGTGCCACCAGTGATTTCCGGGATGATAGCAATCAGCCCCAGCATTTT.

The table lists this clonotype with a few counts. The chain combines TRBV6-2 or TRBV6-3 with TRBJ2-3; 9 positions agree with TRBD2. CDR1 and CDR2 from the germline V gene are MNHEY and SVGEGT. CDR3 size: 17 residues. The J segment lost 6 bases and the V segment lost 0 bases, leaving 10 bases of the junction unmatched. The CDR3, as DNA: TGTGCCAGCAGTTACTCGACGCTAGCGGGGTCTTCGGATACGCAGTATTTT. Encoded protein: CASSYSTLAGSSDTQYF.

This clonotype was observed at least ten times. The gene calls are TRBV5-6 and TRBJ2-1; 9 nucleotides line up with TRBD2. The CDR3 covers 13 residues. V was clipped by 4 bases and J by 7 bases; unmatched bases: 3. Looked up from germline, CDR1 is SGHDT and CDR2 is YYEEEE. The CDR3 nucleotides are TGTGCCAGCAGCCTAGCGGGGAATAATGAGCAGTTCTTC. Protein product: CASSLAGNNEQFF.

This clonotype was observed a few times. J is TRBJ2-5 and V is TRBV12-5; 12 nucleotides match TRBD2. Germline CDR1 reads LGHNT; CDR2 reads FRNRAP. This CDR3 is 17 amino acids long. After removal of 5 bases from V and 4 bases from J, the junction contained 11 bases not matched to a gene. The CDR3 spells CASGTGPATSGGETQYF. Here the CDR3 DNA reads TGTGCTAGTGGTACCGGTCCGGCGACTAGCGGGGGAGAGACCCAGTACTTC.

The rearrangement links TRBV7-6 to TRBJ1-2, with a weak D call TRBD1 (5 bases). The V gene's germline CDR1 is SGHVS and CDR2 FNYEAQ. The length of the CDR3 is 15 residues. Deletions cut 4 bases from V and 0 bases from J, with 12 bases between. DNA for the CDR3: TGTGCCAGCAGCTCCCTGGCAGGGACTAACTATGGCTACACCTTC. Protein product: CASSSLAGTNYGYTF.

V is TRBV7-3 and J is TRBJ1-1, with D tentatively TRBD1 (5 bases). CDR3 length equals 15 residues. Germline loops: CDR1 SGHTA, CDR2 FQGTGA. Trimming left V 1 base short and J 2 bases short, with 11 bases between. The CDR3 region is CASSLNLGVNTEAFF. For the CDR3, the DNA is TGTGCCAGCAGCTTAAATCTAGGGGTCAACACTGAAGCTTTCTTT.

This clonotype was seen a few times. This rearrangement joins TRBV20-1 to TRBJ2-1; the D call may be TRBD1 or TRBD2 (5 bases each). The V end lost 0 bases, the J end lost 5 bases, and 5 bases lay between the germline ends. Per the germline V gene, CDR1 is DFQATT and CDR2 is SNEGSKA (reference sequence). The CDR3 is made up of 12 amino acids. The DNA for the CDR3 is TGCAGTGCTAGAGAGGGACACAATGAGCAGTTCTTC. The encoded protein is CSAREGHNEQFF.

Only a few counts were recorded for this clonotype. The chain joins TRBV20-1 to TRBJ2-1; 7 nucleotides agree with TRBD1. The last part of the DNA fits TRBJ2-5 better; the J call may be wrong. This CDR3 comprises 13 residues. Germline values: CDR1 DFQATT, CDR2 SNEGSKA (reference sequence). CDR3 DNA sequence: TGCAGTGCTAGATCCAGGGGGTTGGAGACCCAGTACTTC. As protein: CSARSRGLETQYF.